The 5 T cell receptor beta chains below were found in one sample sequenced in a study of blood T cell repertoires in COVID-19. Only in-frame clones appear in the TCRdb table, and some are missing; sequencing was by immunoSEQ multiplex PCR. This sample carries 45,000 or so clones, nearly 80% of them seen once, and the ten largest clones take roughly 20%. Sequenced material: peripheral blood. The source is a man between 70 and 80 years old with acute or convalescent COVID-19.

The chain recombines TRBV6-5 with TRBJ1-2; D remains ambiguous. Germline loops: CDR1 MNHEY, CDR2 SVGAGI. The CDR3 sequence is 15 residues long. Trimming stripped 0 bases from V and 2 bases from J, with 10 bases between. The CDR3 is CASSYSQRINYGYTF. The CDR3 DNA reads TGTGCCAGCAGTTACTCCCAGAGGATCAACTATGGCTACACCTTC.

The CDR3 DNA sequence: TGTGCCAGCAGCGGATCTTCGACAGCACGCTATGGCTACACCTTC. Translating gives CASSGSSTARYGYTF. This rearrangement joins TRBV9 to TRBJ1-2, with D maybe TRBD1 (5 bases). V shed 3 bases and J shed 4 bases, with 16 bases lying between them. This CDR3 is built from 15 residues. CDR1 and CDR2 (germline): SGDLS, YYNGEE.

The V call is TRBV29-1, the J call TRBJ2-2; D unclear. V dropped 1 base and J dropped 0 bases, with 6 bases sitting between them. This CDR3 comprises 14 residues. Germline assignment: CDR1 SQVTM and CDR2 ANQGSEA. For the CDR3, the DNA is TGCAGCGTTGAAGGCAGGACGAACACCGGGGAGCTGTTTTTT. Encoded protein: CSVEGRTNTGELFF.

The chain has TRBV27 and TRBJ1-2, with D perhaps TRBD1 (6 bases). Germline CDR1 MNHEY, CDR2 SMNVEV (reference sequence). The CDR3 has 15 amino acids. The V end lost 4 bases, the J end lost 8 bases, and 20 bases lay between the germline ends. In DNA, the CDR3 is TGTGCCAGCAGTTCCCAACCACCAACAGGGCGGGGCTACACCTTC. Its translation: CASSSQPPTGRGYTF.

In its sample, this clone was seen once. The chain is built from TRBV11-2 and TRBJ2-2; D is uncertain. The CDR3 has 14 residues. CDR1 is SGHAT and CDR2 is FQNNGV in the germline V gene. The V end was cut by 2 bases, the J end by 5 bases, with 9 bases between. Here the CDR3 DNA reads TGTGCCAGCAGCTTAATGCTGGCAACCGGGGAGCTGTTTTTT. It codes for CASSLMLATGELFF.